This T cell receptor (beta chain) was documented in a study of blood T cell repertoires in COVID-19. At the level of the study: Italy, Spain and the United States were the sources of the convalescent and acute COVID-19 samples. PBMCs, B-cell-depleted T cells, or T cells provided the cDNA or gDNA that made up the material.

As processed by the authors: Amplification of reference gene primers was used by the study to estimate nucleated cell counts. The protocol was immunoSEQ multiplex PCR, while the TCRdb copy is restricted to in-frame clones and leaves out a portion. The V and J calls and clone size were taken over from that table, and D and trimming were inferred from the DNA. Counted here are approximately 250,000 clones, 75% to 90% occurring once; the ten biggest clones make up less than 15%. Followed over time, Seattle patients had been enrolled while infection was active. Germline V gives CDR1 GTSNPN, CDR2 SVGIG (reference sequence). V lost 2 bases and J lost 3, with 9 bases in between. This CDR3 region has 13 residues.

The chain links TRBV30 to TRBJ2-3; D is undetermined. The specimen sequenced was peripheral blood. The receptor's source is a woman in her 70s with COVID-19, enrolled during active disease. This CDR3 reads CAWSLRVTDTQYF. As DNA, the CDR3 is TGTGCCTGGAGTTTGAGAGTTACAGATACGCAGTATTTT.